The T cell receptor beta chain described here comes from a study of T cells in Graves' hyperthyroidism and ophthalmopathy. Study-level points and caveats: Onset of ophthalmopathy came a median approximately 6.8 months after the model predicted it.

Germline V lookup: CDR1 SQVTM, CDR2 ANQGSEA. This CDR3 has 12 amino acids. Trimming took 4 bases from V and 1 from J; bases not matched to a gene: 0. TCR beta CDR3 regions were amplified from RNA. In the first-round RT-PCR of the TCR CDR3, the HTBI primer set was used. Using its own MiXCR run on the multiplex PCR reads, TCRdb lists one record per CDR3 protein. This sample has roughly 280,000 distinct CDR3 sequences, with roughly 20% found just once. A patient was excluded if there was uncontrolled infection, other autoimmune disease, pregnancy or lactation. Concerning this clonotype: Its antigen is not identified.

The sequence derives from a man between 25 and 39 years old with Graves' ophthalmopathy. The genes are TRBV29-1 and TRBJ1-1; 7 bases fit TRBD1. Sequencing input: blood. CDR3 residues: CSVGQGNTEAFF. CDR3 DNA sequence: TGCAGCGTTGGACAGGGGAACACTGAAGCTTTCTTT.